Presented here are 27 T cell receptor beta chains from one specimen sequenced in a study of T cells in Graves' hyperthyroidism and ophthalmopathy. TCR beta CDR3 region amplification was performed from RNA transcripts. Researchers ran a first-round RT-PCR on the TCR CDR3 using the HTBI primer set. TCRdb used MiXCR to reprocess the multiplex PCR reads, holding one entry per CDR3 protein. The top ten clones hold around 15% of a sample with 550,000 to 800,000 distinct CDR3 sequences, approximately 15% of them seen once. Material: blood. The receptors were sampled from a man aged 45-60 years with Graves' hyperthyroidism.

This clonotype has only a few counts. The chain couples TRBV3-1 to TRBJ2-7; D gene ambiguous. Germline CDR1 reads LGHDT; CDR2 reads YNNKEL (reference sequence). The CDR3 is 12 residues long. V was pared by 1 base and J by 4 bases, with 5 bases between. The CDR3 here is CASSQVFYEQYF. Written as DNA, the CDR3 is TGTGCCAGCAGCCAAGTTTTTTACGAGCAGTACTTC.

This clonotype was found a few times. CDR3 in DNA: TGTGCCAGCACCGAGACAGGGACAGATACGCAGTATTTT. It encodes CASTETGTDTQYF. The chain couples TRBV6-1 to TRBJ2-3, with TRBD1 identical over 7 bases. Germline CDR1 is MNHNS and CDR2 is SASEGT. The ends lost 7 bases at V and 3 bases at J; junction bases unmatched: 4. The CDR3 sequence is 13 residues long.

The CDR3 loop reads CASSPDRVRSYNEQFF. As DNA, the CDR3 is TGCGCCAGCAGTCCAGACAGGGTAAGATCCTACAATGAGCAGTTCTTC. The rearrangement links TRBV10-1 to TRBJ2-1; 7 positions match TRBD1. In germline, CDR1 is WNHNN, CDR2 SYGVQD (reference sequence). The V segment lost 5 bases and the J segment 1 base; nucleotides outside the gene matches: 8. The CDR3 spans 16 residues.

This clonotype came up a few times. Here the CDR3 DNA reads TGTGCCAGCTCACCCGGGACTACAGATACGCAGTATTTT. This codes for CASSPGTTDTQYF. The chain employs TRBV18 and TRBJ2-3; possible D gene TRBD2, 6 bases. The germline V gene encodes CDR1 KGHSH and CDR2 LQKENI. The CDR3 sequence is 13 residues long. V was shortened by 3 bases and J by 3 bases, with 7 bases between the two germline ends. Variable domain in full (rest from reference TRBV18 and TRBJ2-3): NAGVMQNPRHLVRRRGQEARLRCSPMKGHSHVYWYRQLPEEGLKFMVYLQKENIIDESGMPKERFSAEFPKEGPSILRIQQVVRGDSAAYFCASSPGTTDTQYFGPGTRLTVL.

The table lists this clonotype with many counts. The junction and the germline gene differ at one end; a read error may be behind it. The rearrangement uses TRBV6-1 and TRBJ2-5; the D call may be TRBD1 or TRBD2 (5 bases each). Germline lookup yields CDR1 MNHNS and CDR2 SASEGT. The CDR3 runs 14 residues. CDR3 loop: CASREEGLRETQYF. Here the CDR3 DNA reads TGTGCCAGCAGGGAAGAGGGGCTGCGGGAGACCCAGTACTTC.

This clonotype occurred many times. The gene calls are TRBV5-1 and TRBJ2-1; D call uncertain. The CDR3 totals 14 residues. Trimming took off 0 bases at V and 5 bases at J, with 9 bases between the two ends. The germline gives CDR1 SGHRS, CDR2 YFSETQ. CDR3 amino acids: CASSLGFTDNEQFF. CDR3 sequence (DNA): TGCGCCAGCAGCTTGGGCTTTACCGACAATGAGCAGTTCTTC.

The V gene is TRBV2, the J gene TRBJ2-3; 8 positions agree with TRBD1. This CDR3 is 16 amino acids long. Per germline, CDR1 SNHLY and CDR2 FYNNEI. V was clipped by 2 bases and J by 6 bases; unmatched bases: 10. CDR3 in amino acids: CASSEYTDRALDTQYF. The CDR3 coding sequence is TGTGCCAGCAGTGAATACACGGACAGGGCCCTGGATACGCAGTATTTT.

The CDR3 is CASSYSELDTGELFF. For the CDR3, the DNA is TGTGCCAGCAGTTACTCGGAACTGGATACCGGGGAGCTGTTTTTT. V gene TRBV6-5 combines with J gene TRBJ2-2; no definite D call. This CDR3 has 15 residues. Deletions cut 0 bases from V and 5 bases from J, with 10 bases between. The V gene's germline CDR1 is MNHEY and CDR2 SVGAGI.

The chain's CDR3 is CATSRDQSGREKLFF. CDR3 nucleotides: TGTGCCACCAGCAGAGATCAGAGCGGGAGGGAAAAACTGTTTTTT. The chain carries TRBV15 and TRBJ1-4; D remains ambiguous. This CDR3 is built from 15 residues. The germline CDR1 and CDR2 sequences are LNHNV and YYDKDF (reference sequence). V dropped 0 bases and J dropped 8 bases, with 13 bases sitting between them.

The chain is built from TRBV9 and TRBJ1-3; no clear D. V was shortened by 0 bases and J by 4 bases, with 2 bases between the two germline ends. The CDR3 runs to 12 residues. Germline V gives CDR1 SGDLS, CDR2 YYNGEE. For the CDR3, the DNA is TGTGCCAGCAGCGTAGAGGGAAACACCATATATTTT. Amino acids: CASSVEGNTIYF.

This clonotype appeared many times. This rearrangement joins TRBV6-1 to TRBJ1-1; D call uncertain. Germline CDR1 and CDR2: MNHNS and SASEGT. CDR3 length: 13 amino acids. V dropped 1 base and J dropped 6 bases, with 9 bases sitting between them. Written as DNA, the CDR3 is TGTGCCAGCAGTGAAGGGTTGGGCGCTGAAGCTTTCTTT. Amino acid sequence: CASSEGLGAEAFF.

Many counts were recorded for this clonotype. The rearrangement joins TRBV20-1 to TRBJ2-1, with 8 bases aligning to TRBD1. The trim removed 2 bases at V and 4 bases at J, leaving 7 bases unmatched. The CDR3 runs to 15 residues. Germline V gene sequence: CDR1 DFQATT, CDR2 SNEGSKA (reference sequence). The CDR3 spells CSARTGTGDYNEQFF. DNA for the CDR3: TGCAGTGCTAGAACTGGGACAGGAGATTACAATGAGCAGTTCTTC.

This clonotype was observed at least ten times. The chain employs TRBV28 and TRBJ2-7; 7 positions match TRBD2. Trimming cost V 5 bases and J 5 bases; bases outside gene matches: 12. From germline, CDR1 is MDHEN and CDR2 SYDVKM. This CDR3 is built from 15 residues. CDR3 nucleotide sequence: TGTGCCAGCAGTCCCCGTGCGGGAGCGGTCCACGAGCAGTACTTC. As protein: CASSPRAGAVHEQYF.

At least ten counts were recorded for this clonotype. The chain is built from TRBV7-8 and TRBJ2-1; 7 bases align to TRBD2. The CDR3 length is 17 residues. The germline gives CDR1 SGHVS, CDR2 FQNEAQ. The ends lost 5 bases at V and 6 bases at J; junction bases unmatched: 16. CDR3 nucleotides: TGTGCCAGCAGCCTCTTTTTCGGGGGGAGTTCTGGCAATGAGCAGTTCTTC. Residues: CASSLFFGGSSGNEQFF.

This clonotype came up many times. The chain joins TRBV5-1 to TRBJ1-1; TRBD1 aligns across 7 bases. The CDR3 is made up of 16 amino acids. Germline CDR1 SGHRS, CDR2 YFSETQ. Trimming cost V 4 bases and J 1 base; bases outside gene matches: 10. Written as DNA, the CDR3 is TGCGCCAGCAGCGCACAACCGGGACAGAGGAACACTGAAGCTTTCTTT. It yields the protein CASSAQPGQRNTEAFF. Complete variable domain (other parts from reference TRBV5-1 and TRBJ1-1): KAGVTQTPRYLIKTRGQQVTLSCSPISGHRSVSWYQQTPGQGLQFLFEYFSETQRNKGNFPGRFSGRQFSNSRSEMNVSTLELGDSALYLCASSAQPGQRNTEAFFGQGTRLTVV.

DNA of the CDR3: TGTGCCAGCAGTTACTCGGGGACTAGCGGGAGTACCTACGAGCAGTACTTC. This gives the protein CASSYSGTSGSTYEQYF. The chain is built from TRBV6-2 or TRBV6-3 and TRBJ2-7; 14 bases fit TRBD2. The trim removed 0 bases at V and 2 bases at J, leaving 3 bases unmatched. Germline V gives CDR1 MNHEY, CDR2 SVGEGT. This CDR3 is 17 amino acids long.

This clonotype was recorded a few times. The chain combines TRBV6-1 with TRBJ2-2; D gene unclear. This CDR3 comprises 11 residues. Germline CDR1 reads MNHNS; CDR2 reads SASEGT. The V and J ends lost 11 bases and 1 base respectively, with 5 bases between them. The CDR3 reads CAGMNTGELFF. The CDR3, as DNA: TGTGCCGGCATGAACACCGGGGAGCTGTTTTTT.

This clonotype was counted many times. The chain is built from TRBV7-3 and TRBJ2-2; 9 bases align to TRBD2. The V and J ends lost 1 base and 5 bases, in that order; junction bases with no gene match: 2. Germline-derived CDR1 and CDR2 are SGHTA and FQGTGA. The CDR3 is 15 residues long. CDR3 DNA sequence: TGTGCCAGCAGCTTAAAGCTAGCGGGGACCGGGGAGCTGTTTTTT. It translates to CASSLKLAGTGELFF.

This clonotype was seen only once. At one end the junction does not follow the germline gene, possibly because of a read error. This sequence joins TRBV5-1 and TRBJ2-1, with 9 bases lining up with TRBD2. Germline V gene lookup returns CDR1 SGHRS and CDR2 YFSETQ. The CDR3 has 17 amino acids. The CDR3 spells CASSPGLAGSSYNVQFF. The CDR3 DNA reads TGCGCCAGCAGCCCGGGGCTAGCGGGGTCATCCTACAATGTGCAGTTCTTC.

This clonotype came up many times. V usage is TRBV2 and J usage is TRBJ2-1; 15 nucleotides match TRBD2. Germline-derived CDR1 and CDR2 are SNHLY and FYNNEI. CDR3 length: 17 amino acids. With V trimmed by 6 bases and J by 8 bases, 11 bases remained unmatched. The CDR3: CASRNPGTSGRSDEQFF. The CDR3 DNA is TGTGCCAGCAGAAATCCCGGGACTAGCGGGAGGTCGGATGAGCAGTTCTTC.

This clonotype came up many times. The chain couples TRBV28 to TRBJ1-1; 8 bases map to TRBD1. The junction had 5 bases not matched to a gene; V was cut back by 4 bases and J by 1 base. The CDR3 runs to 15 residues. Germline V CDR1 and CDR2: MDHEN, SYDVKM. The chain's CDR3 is CASSYVTGANTEAFF. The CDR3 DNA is TGTGCCAGCAGTTATGTGACAGGGGCGAACACTGAAGCTTTCTTT.

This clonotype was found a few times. The CDR3 loop is CASSLSTGAAYYTF. CDR3 DNA sequence: TGCGCCAGCAGCTTGTCGACAGGGGCGGCATACTACACCTTC. This rearrangement joins TRBV5-1 to TRBJ1-2; 8 bases map to TRBD1. J was trimmed by 10 bases and V by 1 base; bases with no gene match: 9. The CDR3 covers 14 residues. The germline V gene has CDR1 SGHRS and CDR2 YFSETQ.

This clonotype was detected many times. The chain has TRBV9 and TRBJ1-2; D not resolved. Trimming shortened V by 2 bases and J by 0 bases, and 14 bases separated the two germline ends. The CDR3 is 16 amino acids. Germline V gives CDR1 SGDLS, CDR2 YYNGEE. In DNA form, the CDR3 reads TGTGCCAGCAGCGTCCCCCGGGCGGGGACTAACTATGGCTACACCTTC. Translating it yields CASSVPRAGTNYGYTF.

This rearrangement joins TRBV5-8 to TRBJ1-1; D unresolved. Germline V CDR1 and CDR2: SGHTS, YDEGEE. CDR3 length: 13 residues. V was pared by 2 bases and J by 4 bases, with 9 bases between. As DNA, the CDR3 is TGTGCCAGCAGCTTTTCGCTGAGCACTGAAGCTTTCTTT. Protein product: CASSFSLSTEAFF.

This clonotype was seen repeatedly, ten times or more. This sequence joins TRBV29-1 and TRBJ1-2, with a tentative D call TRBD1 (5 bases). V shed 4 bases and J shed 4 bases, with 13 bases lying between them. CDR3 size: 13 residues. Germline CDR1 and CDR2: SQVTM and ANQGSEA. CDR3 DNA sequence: TGCAGCGTTGGGGGATCGGACACCTATGGCTACACCTTC. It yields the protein CSVGGSDTYGYTF. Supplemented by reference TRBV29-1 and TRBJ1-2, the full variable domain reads SAVISQKPSRDICQRGTSLTIQCQVDSQVTMMFWYRQQPGQSLTLIATANQGSEATYESGFVIDKFPISRPNLTFSTLTVSNMSPEDSSIYLCSVGGSDTYGYTFGSGTRLTVV.

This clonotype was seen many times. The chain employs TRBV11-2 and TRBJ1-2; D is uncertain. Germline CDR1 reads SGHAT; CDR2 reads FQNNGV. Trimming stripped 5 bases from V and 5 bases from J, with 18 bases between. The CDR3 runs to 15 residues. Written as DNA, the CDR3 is TGTGCCAGCAGCCCAGGACGGAATCAAGGGTATGGCTACACCTTC. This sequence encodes CASSPGRNQGYGYTF.

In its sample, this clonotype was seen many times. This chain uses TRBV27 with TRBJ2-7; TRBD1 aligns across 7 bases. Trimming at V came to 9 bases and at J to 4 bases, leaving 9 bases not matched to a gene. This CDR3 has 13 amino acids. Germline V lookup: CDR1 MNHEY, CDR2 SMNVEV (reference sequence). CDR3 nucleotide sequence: TGTGCCAGTGGCAGGGGGAACCTTTACGAGCAGTACTTC. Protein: CASGRGNLYEQYF.